These T cell receptor beta chains were read from a single sample in a study of blood T cell repertoires in COVID-19. Sequenced by immunoSEQ multiplex PCR; TCRdb stores in-frame clones only, minus some. The data hold under 200,000 clones, with 82% observed a single time. The sequencing sample was made of peripheral blood. These receptors were collected from a woman in her thirties with acute or convalescent COVID-19. CDR3s include the opening cysteine and the closing phenylalanine or tryptophan. A D gene is named only where the DNA matches it firmly. Clone size is stated in some rows and not others, as once, few, many or a class when expanded.

clone size,V gene,D gene,J gene,CDR3 protein,CDR3 DNA
-,TRBV11-2,TRBD1,TRBJ2-3,CASSLEGVTFRGDTQYF,TGTGCCAGCAGCTTAGAAGGGGTCACTTTCAGGGGGGATACGCAGTATTTT
-,TRBV4-2,-,TRBJ1-4,CASSQVGESEKLFF,TGTGCCAGCAGCCAAGTAGGGGAAAGTGAAAAACTGTTTTTT
-,TRBV29-1,-,TRBJ2-3,CSVEDRAGQSGGTDTQYF,TGCAGCGTTGAAGATAGAGCGGGTCAATCCGGGGGCACAGATACGCAGTATTTT
few,TRBV5-4,TRBD1,TRBJ2-7,CASSLDRGPEQYF,TGTGCCAGCAGCTTAGACAGGGGGCCTGAGCAGTACTTC
-,TRBV2,-,TRBJ1-2,CASGGQTNYGYTF,TGTGCCAGCGGAGGACAGACTAACTATGGCTACACCTTC
few,TRBV19,TRBD2,TRBJ2-7,CASSETSSYEQYF,TGTGCCAGTAGCGAGACTAGCAGTTACGAGCAGTACTTC
few,TRBV7-2,-,TRBJ2-3,CASSLSRASTDTQYF,TGTGCCAGCAGCTTAAGCAGGGCTAGCACAGATACGCAGTATTTT
-,TRBV4-2,TRBD2,TRBJ2-2,CASSPNSGSSNTGELFF,TGTGCCAGCAGCCCTAATAGCGGGAGTAGTAACACCGGGGAGCTGTTTTTT
once,TRBV3-1/TRBV3-2,-,TRBJ1-2,CASSQGDIGGYTF,TGTGCCAGCAGCCAGGGTGACATCGGCGGCTACACCTTC
-,TRBV28,TRBD1,TRBJ1-1,CASSFSTGEAFF,TGTGCCAGCAGTTTTTCGACAGGGGAGGCTTTCTTT
-,TRBV29-1,-,TRBJ1-1,CSAVNTEAFF,TGCAGCGCCGTGAACACTGAAGCTTTCTTT
-,TRBV28,TRBD1,TRBJ1-4,CASSSVTGQSEKLFF,TGTGCCAGCAGTTCAGTGACAGGGCAATCCGAAAAACTGTTTTTT
-,TRBV7-2,-,TRBJ2-1,CASSHDRRSYNEQFF,TGTGCCAGCAGCCATGACAGGAGATCCTACAATGAGCAGTTCTTC
-,TRBV5-8,-,TRBJ2-3,CASSLVRRNTDTQYF,TGTGCCAGCAGCTTGGTTCGCAGGAACACAGATACGCAGTATTTT
-,TRBV19,-,TRBJ1-5,CASSLLGNQPQHF,TGTGCCAGTTCACTTCTGGGCAATCAGCCCCAGCATTTT
-,TRBV5-6,TRBD1,TRBJ2-1,CASSPGQGRLNEQFF,TGTGCCAGCAGCCCTGGACAGGGAAGGCTAAATGAGCAGTTCTTC
-,TRBV7-6,-,TRBJ2-7,CASSLGDTNIWGEQYF,TGTGCCAGCAGCCTTGGGGACACCAACATTTGGGGGGAGCAGTACTTC
-,TRBV7-2,TRBD1,TRBJ1-2,CASSPHRGGYTF,TGTGCCAGCAGCCCGCACAGGGGTGGCTACACCTTC
-,TRBV11-2,TRBD2,TRBJ2-3,CASSLVPSGRAPSTDTQYF,TGTGCCAGCAGCTTAGTCCCTAGCGGGAGGGCCCCTTCCACAGATACGCAGTATTTT
-,TRBV27,TRBD1,TRBJ2-1,CASTTGQGINEQFF,TGTGCCAGCACCACGGGACAGGGAATCAATGAGCAGTTCTTC
-,TRBV19,-,TRBJ2-7,CASSTVREASYEQYF,TGTGCCAGTAGTACTGTAAGGGAGGCCTCCTACGAGCAGTACTTC
few,TRBV7-9,TRBD1,TRBJ2-7,CASSPWTGDLYEQYF,TGTGCCAGCAGCCCGTGGACAGGGGACCTTTACGAGCAGTACTTC
-,TRBV30,TRBD1,TRBJ2-5,CAWNRGFQETQYF,TGTGCCTGGAACAGGGGGTTCCAAGAGACCCAGTACTTC
-,TRBV3-1/TRBV3-2,TRBD2,TRBJ2-3,CASSVGLAGGPDTQYF,TGTGCCAGCAGCGTAGGGCTAGCGGGGGGGCCAGATACGCAGTATTTT
-,TRBV2,-,TRBJ1-1,CASSEQGRLGTEAFF,TGTGCCAGCAGTGAACAGGGGCGCTTGGGAACTGAAGCTTTCTTT
-,TRBV28,TRBD1,TRBJ1-5,CASSLTGSGQPQHF,TGTGCCAGCAGTTTGACAGGGTCAGGGCAGCCCCAGCATTTT
once,TRBV27,TRBD1,TRBJ1-1,CASSLATGITEAFF,TGTGCCAGCAGTTTGGCGACAGGGATCACTGAAGCTTTCTTT
medium-sized,TRBV6-4,-,TRBJ2-3,CASSDSGTTGWDTQYF,TGTGCCAGCAGTGACTCGGGTACAACAGGGTGGGATACGCAGTATTTT
-,TRBV12-3/TRBV12-4,-,TRBJ1-1,CASSQINTEAFF,TGTGCCAGCAGCCAAATCAACACTGAAGCTTTCTTT
-,TRBV27,TRBD1,TRBJ2-1,CASTLAGTGGNEQFF,TGTGCCAGCACCTTGGCCGGGACAGGGGGCAATGAGCAGTTCTTC
-,TRBV30,-,TRBJ2-5,CAWSVRGRETQYF,TGTGCCTGGAGTGTACGGGGGAGGGAGACCCAGTACTTC
-,TRBV15,TRBD2,TRBJ2-3,CATSSGGYPDTQYF,TGTGCCACCAGTAGCGGGGGATACCCAGATACGCAGTATTTT
-,TRBV27,-,TRBJ2-2,CASMVIGGVGELFF,TGTGCCAGTATGGTTATAGGGGGTGTCGGGGAGCTGTTTTTT